Listed below are T cell receptor beta chains from one sample, sequenced in a study of shared clonotypes between healthy human individuals. TCRdb keeps only in-frame clones here, not all; method: immunoSEQ multiplex PCR. The sample shows a few million clones, approximately 95% of them seen only once. Sequencing was done on a sample of naive CD4+ T cells from PBMCs. All receptors come from a man aged 18 to 29 in good health. Some clones in this sample may be carry-over from other donors' samples. Both conserved end residues are trimmed from each CDR3.

v_call,j_call,cdr3_aa
TRBV29-1,TRBJ2-7,SVVSPIPSGPTYEQY
TRBV19,TRBJ1-4,ASSLGTNEKLF
TRBV5-4,TRBJ2-2,ASSTGQRANTGELF
TRBV25-1,TRBJ1-3,ASSRHPISNTIY
TRBV7-2,TRBJ1-5,ASSRTRFSNQPQH
TRBV28,TRBJ1-1,ASSLRGQGWNTEAF
TRBV29-1,TRBJ2-5,SVEGEESGETQY
TRBV4-3,TRBJ1-5,ASSLTTGTGNQPQH
TRBV27,TRBJ2-5,ASSVTSGKETQY
TRBV28,TRBJ1-1,ASGRGGRNTEAF
TRBV5-1,TRBJ1-4,ASSLVTGEKLF
TRBV7-2,TRBJ2-7,ASSLDRVSYEQY
TRBV5-4,TRBJ2-7,ASREGLASGEQY
TRBV28,TRBJ2-7,ASSLFRITVYEQY
TRBV5-1,TRBJ2-2,ASSGAGQLNTGELF
TRBV19,TRBJ1-5,ASSNPGNLEQPQH
TRBV29-1,TRBJ2-1,SVGTGGNEQF
TRBV18,TRBJ1-2,ASSPGTGANYGYT
TRBV7-9,TRBJ2-3,ASSLEVTDTQY
TRBV9,TRBJ1-1,ASSVQGFSTEAF